This T cell receptor beta chain came from a study of molecular identifiers for immune sequencing clone quantification. The CDR3 runs 13 residues. V was trimmed by 5 bases and J by 3 bases, leaving 11 bases between them. Germline values: CDR1 SEHNR, CDR2 FQNEAQ (reference sequence). This clonotype showed up just a few times. The antigen is unknown. Libraries of bulk TCR were made by previously described methods (with listed TCR primers). TCRdb itself ran the PCR reads through MiXCR, one entry per CDR3 protein. The sample lists about 500,000 distinct CDR3 sequences; about a quarter were seen once. Study-wide results and caveats: Spiked-in Jurkat TCR RNA corresponding to one cell was reported as detectable against 750,000 to 1,000,000 naive cells.

Sequenced sample: naive CD8+ T cells from blood, with Jurkat cell RNA spiked in. As for subset: FACS-sorted CD8+CD4-CCR7+CD45RA+ naive T cells. This chain connects TRBV7-9 to TRBJ2-7, with a possible D match to TRBD1 (6 bases). This clonotype originated in a human donor in good health. Some libraries in this study had Jurkat cell RNA spiked in. In DNA form, the CDR3 reads TGTGCCAGCAGCCGGGACACCGACTACGAGCAGTACTTC. It specifies CASSRDTDYEQYF.